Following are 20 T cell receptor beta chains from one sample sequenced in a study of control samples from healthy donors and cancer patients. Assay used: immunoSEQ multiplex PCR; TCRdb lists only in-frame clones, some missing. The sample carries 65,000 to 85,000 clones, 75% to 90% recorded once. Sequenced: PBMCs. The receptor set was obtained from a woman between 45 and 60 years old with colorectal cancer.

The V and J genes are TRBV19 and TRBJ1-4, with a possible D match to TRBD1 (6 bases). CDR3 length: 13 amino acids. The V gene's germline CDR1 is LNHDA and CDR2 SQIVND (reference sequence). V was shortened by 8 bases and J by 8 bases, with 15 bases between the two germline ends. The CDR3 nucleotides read TGTGCCAGTCGGGACATCGGAGGAGAAAAACTGTTTTTT. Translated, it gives CASRDIGGEKLFF. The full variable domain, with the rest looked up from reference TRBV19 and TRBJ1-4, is DGGITQSPKYLFRKEGQNVTLSCEQNLNHDAMYWYRQDPGQGLRLIYYSQIVNDFQKGDIAEGYSVSREKKESFPLTVTSAQKNPTAFYLCASRDIGGEKLFFGSGTQLSVL.

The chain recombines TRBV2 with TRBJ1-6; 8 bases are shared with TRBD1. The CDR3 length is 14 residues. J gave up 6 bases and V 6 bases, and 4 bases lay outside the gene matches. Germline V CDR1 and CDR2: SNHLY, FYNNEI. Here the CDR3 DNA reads TGTGCCAGCAGGGCAGGGGGCCGTAATTCACCCCTCCACTTT. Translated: CASRAGGRNSPLHF.

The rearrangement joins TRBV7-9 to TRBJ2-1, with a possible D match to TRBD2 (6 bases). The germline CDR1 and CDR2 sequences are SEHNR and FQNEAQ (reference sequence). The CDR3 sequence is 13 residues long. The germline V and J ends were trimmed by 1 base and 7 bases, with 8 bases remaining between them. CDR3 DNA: TGTGCCAGCAGCTTAGAGGGAGGAAATGAGCAGTTCTTC. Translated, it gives CASSLEGGNEQFF.

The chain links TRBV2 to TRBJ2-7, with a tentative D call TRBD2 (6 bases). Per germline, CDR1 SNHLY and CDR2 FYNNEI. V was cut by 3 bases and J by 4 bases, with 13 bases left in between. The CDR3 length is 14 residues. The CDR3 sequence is CASSDVGLTYEQYV. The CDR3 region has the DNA TGTGCCAGCAGTGATGTGGGACTTACATACGAGCAGTACGTC.

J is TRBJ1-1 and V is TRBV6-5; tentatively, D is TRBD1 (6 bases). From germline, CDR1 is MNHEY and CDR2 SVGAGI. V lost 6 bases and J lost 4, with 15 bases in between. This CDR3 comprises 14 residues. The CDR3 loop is CASSEATGRTEAFF. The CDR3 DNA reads TGTGCCAGCAGCGAGGCTACAGGGCGCACTGAAGCTTTCTTT.

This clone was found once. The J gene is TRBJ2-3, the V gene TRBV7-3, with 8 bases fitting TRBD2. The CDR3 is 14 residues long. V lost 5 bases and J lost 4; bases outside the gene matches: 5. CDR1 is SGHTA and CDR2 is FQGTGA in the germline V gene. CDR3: CASSPGRGADTQYF. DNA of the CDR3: TGTGCCAGCAGCCCCGGGAGGGGGGCAGATACGCAGTATTTT.

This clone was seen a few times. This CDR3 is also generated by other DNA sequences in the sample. CDR3 residues: CASSLAPISGQPQHF. CDR3 in DNA: TGCGCCAGCAGCTTAGCGCCGATTAGCGGCCAGCCCCAGCATTTT. The chain uses TRBV5-1 and TRBJ1-5; D is undetermined. CDR1 SGHRS and CDR2 YFSETQ come from the germline V gene. CDR3 length equals 15 residues. V gave up 2 bases and J gave up 7 bases, with 16 bases separating them.

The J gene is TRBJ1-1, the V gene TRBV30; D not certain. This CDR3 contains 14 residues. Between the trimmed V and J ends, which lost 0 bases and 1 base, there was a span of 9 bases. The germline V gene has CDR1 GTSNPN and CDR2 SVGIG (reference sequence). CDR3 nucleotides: TGTGCCTGGAGTGTACTACGGGGGAACACTGAAGCTTTCTTT. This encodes CAWSVLRGNTEAFF.

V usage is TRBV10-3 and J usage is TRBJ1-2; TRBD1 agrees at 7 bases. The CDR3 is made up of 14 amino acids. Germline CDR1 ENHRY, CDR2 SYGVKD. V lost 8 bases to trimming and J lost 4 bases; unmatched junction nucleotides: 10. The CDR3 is CAIFHGGTAYGYTF. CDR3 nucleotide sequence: TGTGCCATCTTTCATGGTGGGACAGCCTATGGCTACACCTTC.

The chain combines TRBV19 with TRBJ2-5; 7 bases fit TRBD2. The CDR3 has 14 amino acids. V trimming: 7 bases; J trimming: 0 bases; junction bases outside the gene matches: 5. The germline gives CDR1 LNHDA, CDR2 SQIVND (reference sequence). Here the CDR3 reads CASKRGRDQETQYF. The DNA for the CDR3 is TGTGCCAGTAAACGGGGGAGGGACCAAGAGACCCAGTACTTC.

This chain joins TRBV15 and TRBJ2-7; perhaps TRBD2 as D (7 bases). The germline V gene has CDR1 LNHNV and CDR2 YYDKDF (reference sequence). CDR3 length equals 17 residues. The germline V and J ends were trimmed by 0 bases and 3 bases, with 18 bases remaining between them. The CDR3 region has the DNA TGTGCCACCAGCAGAGATCTGAACGGGGGGCTTAGCTACGAGCAGTACGTC. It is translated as CATSRDLNGGLSYEQYV.

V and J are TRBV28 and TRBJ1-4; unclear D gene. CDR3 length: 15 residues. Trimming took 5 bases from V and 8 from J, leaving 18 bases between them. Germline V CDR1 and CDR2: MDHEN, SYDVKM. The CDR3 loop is CASSPPTGLGEKLFF. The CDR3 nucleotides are TGTGCCAGCAGTCCTCCGACGGGGTTAGGGGAAAAACTGTTTTTT.

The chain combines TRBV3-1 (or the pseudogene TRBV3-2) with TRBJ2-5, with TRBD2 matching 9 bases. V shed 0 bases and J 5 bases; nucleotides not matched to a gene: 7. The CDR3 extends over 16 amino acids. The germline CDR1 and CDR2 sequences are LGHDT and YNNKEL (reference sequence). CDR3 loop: CASSQEVSGGGETQYF. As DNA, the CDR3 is TGTGCCAGCAGCCAAGAGGTTAGCGGGGGAGGGGAGACCCAGTACTTC.

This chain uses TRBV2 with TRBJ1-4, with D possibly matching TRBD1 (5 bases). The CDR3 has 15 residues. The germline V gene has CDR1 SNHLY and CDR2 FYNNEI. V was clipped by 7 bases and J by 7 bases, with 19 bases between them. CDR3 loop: CASMREGKGSEKLFF. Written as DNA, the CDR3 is TGTGCCAGCATGCGTGAGGGAAAGGGGAGTGAAAAACTGTTTTTT.

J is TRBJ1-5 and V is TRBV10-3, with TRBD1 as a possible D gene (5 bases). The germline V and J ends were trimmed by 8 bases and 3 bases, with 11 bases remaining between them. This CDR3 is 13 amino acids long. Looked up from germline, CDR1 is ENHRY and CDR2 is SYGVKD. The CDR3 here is CAIAGSNNQPQHF. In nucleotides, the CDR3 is TGTGCCATCGCAGGGAGCAACAATCAGCCCCAGCATTTT.

CDR3 DNA: TGTGCCAGCAGCTTAGGGGGGGGAGGTAACTATGGCTACACCTTC. Encoded protein: CASSLGGGGNYGYTF. The genes are TRBV7-2 and TRBJ1-2; D possibly corresponds to TRBD1 (5 bases). Germline lookup yields CDR1 SGHTA and CDR2 FQGNSA. The CDR3 contains 15 residues. V was clipped by 1 base and J by 1 base, with 10 bases between them.

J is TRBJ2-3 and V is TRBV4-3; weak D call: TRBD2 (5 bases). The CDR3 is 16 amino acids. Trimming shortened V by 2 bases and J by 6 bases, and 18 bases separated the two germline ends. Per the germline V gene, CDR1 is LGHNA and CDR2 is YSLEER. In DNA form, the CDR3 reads TGCGCCAGCAGCCAAAGCGCAGGTCGGTCGGGGGATACGCAGTATTTT. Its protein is CASSQSAGRSGDTQYF.

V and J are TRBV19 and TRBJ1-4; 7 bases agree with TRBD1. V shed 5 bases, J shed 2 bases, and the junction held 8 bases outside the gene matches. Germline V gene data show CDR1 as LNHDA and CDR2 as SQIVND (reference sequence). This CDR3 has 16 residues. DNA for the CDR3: TGTGCCAGTAGTCCCGACAGGGAGGGCACTAATGAAAAACTGTTTTTT. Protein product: CASSPDREGTNEKLFF.

The CDR3 bases are TGTGCCAGCAGCGGATCCGGGACAGGGAACGAGCAGTACGTC. Amino acid sequence: CASSGSGTGNEQYV. The chain carries TRBV13 and TRBJ2-7, with 9 bases identical to TRBD1. CDR3 size: 14 residues. Germline V CDR1 and CDR2: PRHDT, FYEKMQ (reference sequence). V was pared by 5 bases and J by 5 bases, with 7 bases of the junction left unmatched.

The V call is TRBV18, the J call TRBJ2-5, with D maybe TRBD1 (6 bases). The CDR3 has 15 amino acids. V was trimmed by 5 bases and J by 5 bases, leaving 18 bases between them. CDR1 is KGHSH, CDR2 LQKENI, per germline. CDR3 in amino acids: CASSVTRQGTETQYF. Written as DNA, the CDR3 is TGTGCCAGCTCAGTCACCAGGCAGGGGACCGAGACCCAGTACTTC.